This T cell receptor beta chain was profiled in a study of T-cell memory formation after mild COVID-19. V dropped 5 bases and J dropped 3 bases, with 16 bases sitting between them. Germline V lookup: CDR1 DFQATT, CDR2 SNEGSKA (reference sequence). The CDR3 is made up of 14 amino acids. Via MiXCR, TCRdb re-called the 5' RACE reads, giving one row per CDR3 protein. Of 350,000 to 500,000 distinct CDR3 sequences in the sample, 20% were seen once. This clonotype was counted between two and nine times. The chain joins TRBV20-1 to TRBJ2-5, with D maybe TRBD2 (6 bases). The TCR sequence derives from an adult woman who had mild COVID-19 (a few samples of this study predate the infection). Cell type and time point are not known. What was sequenced was PBMCs or a T cell subset sorted from them (not recorded which). The CDR3 spells CSAHPEGRKETQYF. In DNA, the CDR3 is TGCAGTGCTCACCCCGAGGGGAGGAAAGAGACCCAGTACTTC.